A single sample is the source of the 10 T cell receptor beta chains below, sequenced in a study of blood T cell repertoires in COVID-19. Sequencing was performed with immunoSEQ multiplex PCR; in TCRdb, only in-frame clones are kept and a portion is missing. The repertoire holds tens of thousands of clones, roughly 79% seen once, with around 4.8% in the top ten. Sequencing was performed on peripheral blood. Source of these receptors: a man older than 75 with COVID-19, enrolled during active disease.

The V call is TRBV5-4, the J call TRBJ2-5; 8 nucleotides align to TRBD1. The CDR3 has 14 amino acids. The germline V gene has CDR1 SGHNT and CDR2 YYREEE (reference sequence). J lost 5 bases, V lost 0 bases, and 3 bases had no gene match. The CDR3 DNA sequence: TGTGCCAGCAGCTTGGGCAGGGGGCGGGAGACCCAGTACTTC. It yields the protein CASSLGRGRETQYF.

V and J are TRBV12-3 or TRBV12-4 and TRBJ1-5, with D maybe TRBD1 (5 bases). The CDR3 contains 13 residues. Trimming removed 6 bases at V and 8 bases at J, with 14 bases between. The chain's CDR3 is CASSGGGWEPQHF. The DNA of the CDR3 is TGTGCCAGCAGCGGGGGGGGATGGGAGCCCCAGCATTTT.

The gene calls are TRBV7-8 and TRBJ1-5; D unclear. The V end lost 1 base, the J end lost 2 bases, and 6 bases lay between the germline ends. Germline values: CDR1 SGHVS, CDR2 FQNEAQ. CDR3 length: 14 residues. This chain's CDR3 is CASSLGRGNQPQHF. The DNA for the CDR3 is TGTGCCAGCAGCTTAGGGAGGGGCAATCAGCCCCAGCATTTT.

The chain couples TRBV2 to TRBJ2-3, with 7 bases lining up with TRBD2. V was clipped by 5 bases and J by 2 bases; unmatched bases: 7. The CDR3 extends over 15 amino acids. Germline assignment: CDR1 SNHLY and CDR2 FYNNEI. CDR3 sequence: CASSRIGGITDTQYF. The CDR3 DNA reads as TGTGCCAGCAGTAGGATCGGGGGGATCACAGATACGCAGTATTTT.

Here the CDR3 reads CASSEVRAVNTGELFF. CDR3 DNA: TGTGCCAGCAGTGAGGTGAGGGCGGTCAACACCGGGGAGCTGTTTTTT. This chain joins TRBV27 and TRBJ2-2; tentatively, D is TRBD2 (5 bases). This CDR3 is 16 amino acids long. Trimming pared 5 bases from V and 2 bases from J, leaving 15 bases between. The germline gives CDR1 MNHEY, CDR2 SMNVEV (reference sequence).

The rearrangement links TRBV5-1 to TRBJ1-1; the match to TRBD1 covers 8 bases. V lost 3 bases, J lost 1 base, and 2 bases stayed unmatched. Per the germline V gene, CDR1 is SGHRS and CDR2 is YFSETQ. The CDR3 is 14 residues long. CDR3 amino acids: CASSWTGSNTEAFF. The CDR3, as DNA: TGCGCCAGCAGCTGGACAGGGTCGAACACTGAAGCTTTCTTT.

J is TRBJ2-7 and V is TRBV10-3; 9 bases are a match to TRBD1. The V segment lost 4 bases and the J segment 6 bases; nucleotides outside the gene matches: 16. The CDR3 is 17 residues long. Germline V lookup: CDR1 ENHRY, CDR2 SYGVKD. The CDR3 is CAISGRGPGTGTIEQYF. CDR3 sequence (DNA): TGTGCCATCAGTGGTAGAGGGCCCGGGACAGGGACTATCGAGCAGTACTTC.

The V call is TRBV4-2, the J call TRBJ2-1; the match to TRBD2 covers 11 bases. V lost 0 bases and J lost 5; bases outside the gene matches: 6. CDR3 length equals 17 residues. CDR1 and CDR2 (germline): LGHNA, YNFKEQ. The CDR3 DNA sequence: TGTGCCAGCAGCCAAGAAGGTAGCGGGAGGGCTGACAATGAGCAGTTCTTC. It is translated as CASSQEGSGRADNEQFF.

The V gene is TRBV3-1 (or the pseudogene TRBV3-2), the J gene TRBJ2-1; D call uncertain. Germline V gives CDR1 LGHDT, CDR2 YNNKEL (reference sequence). The length of the CDR3 is 14 residues. V was pared by 4 bases and J by 4 bases, with 11 bases between. The CDR3 is CASSLGLQYNEQFF. CDR3 nucleotide sequence: TGTGCCAGCAGCCTGGGCTTACAGTACAATGAGCAGTTCTTC.

J is TRBJ2-7 and V is TRBV3-1 (or the pseudogene TRBV3-2); D possibly corresponds to TRBD1 (5 bases). Trimming stripped 1 base from V and 0 bases from J, with 10 bases between. CDR1 LGHDT and CDR2 YNNKEL come from the germline V gene (reference sequence). The CDR3 loop spans 15 amino acids. Here the CDR3 DNA reads TGTGCCAGCAGCCAAGGTCAGACAGCCTCCTACGAGCAGTACTTC. It translates to CASSQGQTASYEQYF.